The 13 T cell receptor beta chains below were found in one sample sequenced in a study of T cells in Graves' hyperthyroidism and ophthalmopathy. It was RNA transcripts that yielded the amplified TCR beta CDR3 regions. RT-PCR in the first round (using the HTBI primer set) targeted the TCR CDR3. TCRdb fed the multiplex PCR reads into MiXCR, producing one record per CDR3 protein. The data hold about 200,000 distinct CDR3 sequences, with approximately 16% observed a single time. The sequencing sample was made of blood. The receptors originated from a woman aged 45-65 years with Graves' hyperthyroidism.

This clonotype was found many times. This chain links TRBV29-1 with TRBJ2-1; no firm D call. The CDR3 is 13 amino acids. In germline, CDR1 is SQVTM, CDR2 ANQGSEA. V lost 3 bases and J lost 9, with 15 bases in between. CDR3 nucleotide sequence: TGCAGCGTTGAGCGGCCACTTTTTGGTGAGCAGTTCTTC. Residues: CSVERPLFGEQFF.

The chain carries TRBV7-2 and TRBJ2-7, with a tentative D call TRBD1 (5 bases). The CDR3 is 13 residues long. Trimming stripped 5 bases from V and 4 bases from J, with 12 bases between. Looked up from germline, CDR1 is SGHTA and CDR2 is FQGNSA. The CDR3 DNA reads TGTGCCAGCAGCAAACCACAGGTATACGAGCAGTACTTC. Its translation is CASSKPQVYEQYF.

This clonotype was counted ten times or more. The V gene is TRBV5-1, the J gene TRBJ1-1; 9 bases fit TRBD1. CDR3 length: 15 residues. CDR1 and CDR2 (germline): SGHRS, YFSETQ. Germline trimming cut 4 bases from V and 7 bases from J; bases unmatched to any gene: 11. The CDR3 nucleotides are TGCGCCAGCAGCAGGGGGGACAGGGAAGCGGGTGAAGCTTTCTTT. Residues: CASSRGDREAGEAFF.

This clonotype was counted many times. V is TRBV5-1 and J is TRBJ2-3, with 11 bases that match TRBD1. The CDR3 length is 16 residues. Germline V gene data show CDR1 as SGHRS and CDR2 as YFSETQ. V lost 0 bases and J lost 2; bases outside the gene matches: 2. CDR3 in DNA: TGCGCCAGCAGCTTGGATGGACAGGGGGCCACAGATACGCAGTATTTT. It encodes CASSLDGQGATDTQYF.

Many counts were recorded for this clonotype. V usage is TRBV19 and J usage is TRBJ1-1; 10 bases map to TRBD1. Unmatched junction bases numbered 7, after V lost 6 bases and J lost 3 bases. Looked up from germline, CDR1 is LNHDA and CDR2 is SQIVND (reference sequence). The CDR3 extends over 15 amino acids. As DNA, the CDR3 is TGTGCCAGTAGGCCGGGACAGGGGATTTACACTGAAGCTTTCTTT. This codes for CASRPGQGIYTEAFF. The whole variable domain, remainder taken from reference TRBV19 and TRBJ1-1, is DGGITQSPKYLFRKEGQNVTLSCEQNLNHDAMYWYRQDPGQGLRLIYYSQIVNDFQKGDIAEGYSVSREKKESFPLTVTSAQKNPTAFYLCASRPGQGIYTEAFFGQGTRLTVV.

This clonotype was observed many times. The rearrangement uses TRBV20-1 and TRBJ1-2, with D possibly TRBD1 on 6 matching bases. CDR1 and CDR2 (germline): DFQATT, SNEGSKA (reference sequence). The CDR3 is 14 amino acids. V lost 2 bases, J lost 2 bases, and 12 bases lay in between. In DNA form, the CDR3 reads TGCAGTGCTAGACCCCCGGGGGGCAACTATGGCTACACCTTC. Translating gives CSARPPGGNYGYTF.

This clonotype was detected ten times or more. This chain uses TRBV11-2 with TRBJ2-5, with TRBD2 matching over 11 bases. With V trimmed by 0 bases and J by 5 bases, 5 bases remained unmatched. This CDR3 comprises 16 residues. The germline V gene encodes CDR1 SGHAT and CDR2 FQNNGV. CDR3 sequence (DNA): TGTGCCAGCAGCTTAGATACTAGCGGGAGCAGGGAGACCCAGTACTTC. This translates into CASSLDTSGSRETQYF.

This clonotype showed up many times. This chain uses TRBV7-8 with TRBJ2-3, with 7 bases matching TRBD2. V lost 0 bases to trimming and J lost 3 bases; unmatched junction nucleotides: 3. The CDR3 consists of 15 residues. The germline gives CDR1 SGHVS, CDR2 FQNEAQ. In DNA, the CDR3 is TGTGCCAGCAGCTTAGCGCATAGCGGGACAGATACGCAGTATTTT. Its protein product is CASSLAHSGTDTQYF.

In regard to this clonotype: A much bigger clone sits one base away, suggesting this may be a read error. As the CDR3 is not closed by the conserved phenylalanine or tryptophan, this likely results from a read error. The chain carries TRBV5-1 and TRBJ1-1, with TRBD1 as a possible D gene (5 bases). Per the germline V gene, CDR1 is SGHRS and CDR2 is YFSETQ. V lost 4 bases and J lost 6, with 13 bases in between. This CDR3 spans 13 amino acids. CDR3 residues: CASSPGVGAEAFL. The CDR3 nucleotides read TGCGCCAGCAGCCCCGGGGTAGGGGCTGAAGCTTTCCTT.

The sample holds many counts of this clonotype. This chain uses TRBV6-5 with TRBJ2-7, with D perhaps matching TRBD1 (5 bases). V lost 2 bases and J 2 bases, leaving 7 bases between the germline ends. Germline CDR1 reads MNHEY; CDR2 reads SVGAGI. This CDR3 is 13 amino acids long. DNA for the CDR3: TGTGCCAGCAGTTACGACAGTGCCTACGAGCAGTACTTC. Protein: CASSYDSAYEQYF.

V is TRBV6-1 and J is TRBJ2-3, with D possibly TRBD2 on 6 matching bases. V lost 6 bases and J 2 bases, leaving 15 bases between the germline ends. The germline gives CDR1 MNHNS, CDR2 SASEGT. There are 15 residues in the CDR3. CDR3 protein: CASSRDFPSTDTQYF. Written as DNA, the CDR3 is TGTGCCAGCAGCCGGGACTTCCCTTCCACAGATACGCAGTATTTT.

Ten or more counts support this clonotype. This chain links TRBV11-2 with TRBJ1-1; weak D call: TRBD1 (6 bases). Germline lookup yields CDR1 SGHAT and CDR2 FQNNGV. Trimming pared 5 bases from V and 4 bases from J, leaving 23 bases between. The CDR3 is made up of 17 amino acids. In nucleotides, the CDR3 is TGTGCCAGCAGCAAACAGGGATTGGGACCCTTGCCCACTGAAGCTTTCTTT. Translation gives CASSKQGLGPLPTEAFF.

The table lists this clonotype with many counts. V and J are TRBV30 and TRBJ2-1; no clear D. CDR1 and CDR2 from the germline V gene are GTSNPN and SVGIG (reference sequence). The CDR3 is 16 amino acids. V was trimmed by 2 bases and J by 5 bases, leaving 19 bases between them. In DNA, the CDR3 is TGTGCCTGGAGTTTCATTGCTAAGACCCGGGACAATGAGCAGTTCTTC. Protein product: CAWSFIAKTRDNEQFF.